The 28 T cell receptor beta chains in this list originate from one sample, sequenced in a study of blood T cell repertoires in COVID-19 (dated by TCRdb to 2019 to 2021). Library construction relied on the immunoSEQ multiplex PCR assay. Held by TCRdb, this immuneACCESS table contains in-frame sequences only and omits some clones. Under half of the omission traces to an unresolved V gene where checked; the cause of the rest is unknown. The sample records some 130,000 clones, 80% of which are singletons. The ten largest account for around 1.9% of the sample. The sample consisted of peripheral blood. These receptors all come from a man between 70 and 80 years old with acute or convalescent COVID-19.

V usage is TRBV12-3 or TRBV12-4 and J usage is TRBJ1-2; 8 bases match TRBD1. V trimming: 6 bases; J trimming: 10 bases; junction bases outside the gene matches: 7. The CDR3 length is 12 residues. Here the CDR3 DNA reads TGTGCCAGCAGCCGTGGACAGGGCCCCTACACCTTC. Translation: CASSRGQGPYTF.

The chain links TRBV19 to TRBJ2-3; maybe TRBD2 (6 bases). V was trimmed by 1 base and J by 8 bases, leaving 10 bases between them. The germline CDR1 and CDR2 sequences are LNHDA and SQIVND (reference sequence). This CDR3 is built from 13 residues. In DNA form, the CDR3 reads TGTGCCAGTAGTATAGGACTAGGAGGTACGCAGTATTTT. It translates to CASSIGLGGTQYF.

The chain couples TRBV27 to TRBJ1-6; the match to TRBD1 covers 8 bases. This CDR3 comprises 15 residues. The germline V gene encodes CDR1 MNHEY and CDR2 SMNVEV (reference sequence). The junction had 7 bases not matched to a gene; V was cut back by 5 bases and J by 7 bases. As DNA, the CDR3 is TGTGCCAGCAGTCTCGACAGGGGAGGGAATTCACCCCTCCACTTT. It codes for CASSLDRGGNSPLHF.

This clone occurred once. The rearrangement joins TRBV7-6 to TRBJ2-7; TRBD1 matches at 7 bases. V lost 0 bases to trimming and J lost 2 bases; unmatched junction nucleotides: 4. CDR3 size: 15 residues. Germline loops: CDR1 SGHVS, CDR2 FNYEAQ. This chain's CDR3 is CASSLASGTAYEQYF. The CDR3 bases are TGTGCCAGCAGCTTAGCCTCCGGGACAGCCTACGAGCAGTACTTC.

This CDR3 is CASSVDGTSSLGNTIYF. The CDR3 nucleotides are TGTGCCAGCAGCGTAGATGGTACATCGTCGCTTGGAAACACCATATATTTT. The chain joins TRBV9 to TRBJ1-3; D not resolved. Trimming removed 0 bases at V and 3 bases at J, with 16 bases between. Germline V gives CDR1 SGDLS, CDR2 YYNGEE. This CDR3 has 17 residues.

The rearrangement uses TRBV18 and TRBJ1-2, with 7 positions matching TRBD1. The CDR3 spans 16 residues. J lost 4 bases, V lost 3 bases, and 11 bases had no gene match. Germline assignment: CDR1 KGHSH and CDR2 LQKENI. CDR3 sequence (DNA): TGTGCCAGCTCACCGGCGGGAGGGGGCTACAGCTATGGCTACACCTTC. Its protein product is CASSPAGGGYSYGYTF.

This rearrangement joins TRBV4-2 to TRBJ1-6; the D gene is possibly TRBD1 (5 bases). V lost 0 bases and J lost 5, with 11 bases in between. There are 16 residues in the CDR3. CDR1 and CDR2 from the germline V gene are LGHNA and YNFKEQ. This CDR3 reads CASSQEAGQNNSPLHF. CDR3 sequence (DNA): TGTGCCAGCAGCCAAGAAGCGGGGCAGAATAATTCACCCCTCCACTTT.

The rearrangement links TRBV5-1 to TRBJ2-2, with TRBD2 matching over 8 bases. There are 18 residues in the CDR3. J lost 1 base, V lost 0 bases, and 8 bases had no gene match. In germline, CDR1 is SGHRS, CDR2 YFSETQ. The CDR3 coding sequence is TGCGCCAGCAGCTTGGATAGCGAACTAGCGGAGAACACCGGGGAGCTGTTTTTT. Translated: CASSLDSELAENTGELFF.

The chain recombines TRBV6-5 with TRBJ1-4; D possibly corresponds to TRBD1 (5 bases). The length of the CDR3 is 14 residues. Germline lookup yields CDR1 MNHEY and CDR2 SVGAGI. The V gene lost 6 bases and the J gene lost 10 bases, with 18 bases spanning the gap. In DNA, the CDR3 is TGTGCCAGCAGGCGCTATCCGGGACTCGGAAAACTGTTTTTT. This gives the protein CASRRYPGLGKLFF.

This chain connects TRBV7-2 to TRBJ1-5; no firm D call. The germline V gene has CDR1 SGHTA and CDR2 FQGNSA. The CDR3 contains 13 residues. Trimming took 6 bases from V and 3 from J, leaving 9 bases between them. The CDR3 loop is CASSRRDNQPQHF. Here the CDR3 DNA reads TGTGCCAGCAGTCGTCGGGACAATCAGCCCCAGCATTTT. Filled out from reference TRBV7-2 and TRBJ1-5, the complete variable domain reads GAGVSQSPSNKVTEKGKDVELRCDPISGHTALYWYRQSLGQGLEFLIYFQGNSAPDKSGLPSDRFSAERTGGSVSTLTIQRTQQEDSAVYLCASSRRDNQPQHFGDGTRLSIL.

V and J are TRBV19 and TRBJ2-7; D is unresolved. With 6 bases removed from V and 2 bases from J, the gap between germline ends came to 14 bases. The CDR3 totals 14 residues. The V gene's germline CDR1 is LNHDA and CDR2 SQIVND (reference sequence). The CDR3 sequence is CASSPQVFPYEQYF. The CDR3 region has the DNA TGTGCCAGTAGCCCCCAGGTGTTTCCCTACGAGCAGTACTTC.

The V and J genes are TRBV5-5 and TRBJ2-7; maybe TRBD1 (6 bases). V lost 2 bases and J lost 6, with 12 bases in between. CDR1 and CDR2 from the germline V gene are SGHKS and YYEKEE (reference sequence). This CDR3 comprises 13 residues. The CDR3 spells CASSFGDRSEQYF. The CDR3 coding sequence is TGTGCCAGCAGCTTCGGCGACAGGTCCGAGCAGTACTTC. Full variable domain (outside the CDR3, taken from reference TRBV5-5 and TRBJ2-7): DAGVTQSPTHLIKTRGQQVTLRCSPISGHKSVSWYQQVLGQGPQFIFQYYEKEERGRGNFPDRFSARQFPNYSSELNVNALLLGDSALYLCASSFGDRSEQYFGPGTRLTVT.

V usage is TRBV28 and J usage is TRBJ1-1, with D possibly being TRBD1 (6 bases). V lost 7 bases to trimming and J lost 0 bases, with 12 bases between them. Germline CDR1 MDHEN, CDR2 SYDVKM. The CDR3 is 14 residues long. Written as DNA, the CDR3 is TGTGCCAGCACGGGACATTCGATGAACACTGAAGCTTTCTTT. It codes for CASTGHSMNTEAFF.

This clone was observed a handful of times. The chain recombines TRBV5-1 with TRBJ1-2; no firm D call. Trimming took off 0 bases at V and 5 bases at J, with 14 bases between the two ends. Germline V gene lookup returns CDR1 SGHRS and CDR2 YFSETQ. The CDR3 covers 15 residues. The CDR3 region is CASSLDLGARYGYTF. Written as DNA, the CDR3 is TGCGCCAGCAGCTTGGACTTGGGAGCGAGGTATGGCTACACCTTC. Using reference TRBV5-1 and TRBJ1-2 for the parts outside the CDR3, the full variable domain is KAGVTQTPRYLIKTRGQQVTLSCSPISGHRSVSWYQQTPGQGLQFLFEYFSETQRNKGNFPGRFSGRQFSNSRSEMNVSTLELGDSALYLCASSLDLGARYGYTFGSGTRLTVV.

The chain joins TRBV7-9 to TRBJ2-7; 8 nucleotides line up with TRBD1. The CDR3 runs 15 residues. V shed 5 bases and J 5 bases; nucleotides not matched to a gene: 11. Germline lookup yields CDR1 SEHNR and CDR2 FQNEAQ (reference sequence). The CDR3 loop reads CASSPDQTGEHEQYF. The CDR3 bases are TGTGCCAGCAGCCCAGATCAGACAGGGGAACACGAGCAGTACTTC. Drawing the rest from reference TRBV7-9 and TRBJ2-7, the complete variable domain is DTGVSQNPRHKITKRGQNVTFRCDPISEHNRLYWYRQTLGQGPEFLTYFQNEAQLEKSRLLSDRFSAERPKGSFSTLEIQRTEQGDSAMYLCASSPDQTGEHEQYFGPGTRLTVT.

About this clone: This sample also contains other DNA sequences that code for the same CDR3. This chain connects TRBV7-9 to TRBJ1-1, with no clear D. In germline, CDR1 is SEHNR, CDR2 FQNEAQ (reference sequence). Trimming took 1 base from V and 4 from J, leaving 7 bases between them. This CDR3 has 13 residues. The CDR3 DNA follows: TGTGCCAGCAGCTTAGATGGGAGCACTGAAGCTTTCTTT. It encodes CASSLDGSTEAFF.

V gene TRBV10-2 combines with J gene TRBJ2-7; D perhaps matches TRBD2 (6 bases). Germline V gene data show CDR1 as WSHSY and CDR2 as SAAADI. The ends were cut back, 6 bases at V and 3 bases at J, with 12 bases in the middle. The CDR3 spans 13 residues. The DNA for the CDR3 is TGCGCCAGCAGAGCGGGTGGGGACTACGAGCAGTACTTC. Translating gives CASRAGGDYEQYF.

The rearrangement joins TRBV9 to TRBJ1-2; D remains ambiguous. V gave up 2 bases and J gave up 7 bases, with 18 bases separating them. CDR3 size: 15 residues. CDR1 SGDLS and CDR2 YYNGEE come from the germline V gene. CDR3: CASSVSTVAGIGYTF. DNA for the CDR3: TGTGCCAGCAGCGTTAGTACGGTGGCGGGAATTGGCTACACCTTC.

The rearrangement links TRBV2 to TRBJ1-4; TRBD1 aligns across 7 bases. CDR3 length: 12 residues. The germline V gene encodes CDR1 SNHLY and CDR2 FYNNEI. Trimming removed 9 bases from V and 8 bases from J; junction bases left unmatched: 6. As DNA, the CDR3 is TGTGCCAGTAGACAGGGATTCGAAAAACTGTTTTTT. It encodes CASRQGFEKLFF.

The CDR3 spells CASRESRDRVVYGYTF. CDR3 bases: TGTGCCAGCAGAGAGTCCCGGGACAGGGTGGTCTATGGCTACACCTTC. The chain uses TRBV2 and TRBJ1-2; TRBD1 matches at 9 bases. This CDR3 comprises 16 residues. V lost 6 bases and J lost 4; bases outside the gene matches: 12. The germline V gene encodes CDR1 SNHLY and CDR2 FYNNEI.

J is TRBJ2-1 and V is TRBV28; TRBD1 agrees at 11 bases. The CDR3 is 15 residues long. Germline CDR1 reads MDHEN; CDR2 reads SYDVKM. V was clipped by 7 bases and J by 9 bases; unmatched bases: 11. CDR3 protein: CASNHLDRGQSEQFF. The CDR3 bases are TGTGCCAGCAACCATCTGGACAGGGGGCAGAGTGAGCAGTTCTTC.

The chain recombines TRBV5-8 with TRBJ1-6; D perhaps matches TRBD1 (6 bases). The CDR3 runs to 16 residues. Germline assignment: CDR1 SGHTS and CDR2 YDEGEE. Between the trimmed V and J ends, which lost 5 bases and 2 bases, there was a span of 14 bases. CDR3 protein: CASRHRESTYNSPLHF. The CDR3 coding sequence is TGTGCCAGCAGACACAGGGAGTCTACCTATAATTCACCCCTCCACTTT.

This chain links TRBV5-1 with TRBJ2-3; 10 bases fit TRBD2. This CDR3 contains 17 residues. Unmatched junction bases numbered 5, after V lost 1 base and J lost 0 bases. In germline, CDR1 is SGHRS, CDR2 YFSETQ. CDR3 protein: CASSLTSGAASTDTQYF. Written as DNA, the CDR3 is TGCGCCAGCAGCTTGACTAGCGGGGCGGCTAGCACAGATACGCAGTATTTT.

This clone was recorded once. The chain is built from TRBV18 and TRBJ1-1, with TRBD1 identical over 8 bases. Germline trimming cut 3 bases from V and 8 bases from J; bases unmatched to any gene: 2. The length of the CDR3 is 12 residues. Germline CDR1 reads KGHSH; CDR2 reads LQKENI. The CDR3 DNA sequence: TGTGCCAGCTCACCGTCAGGGGGCGAAGCTTTCTTT. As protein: CASSPSGGEAFF.

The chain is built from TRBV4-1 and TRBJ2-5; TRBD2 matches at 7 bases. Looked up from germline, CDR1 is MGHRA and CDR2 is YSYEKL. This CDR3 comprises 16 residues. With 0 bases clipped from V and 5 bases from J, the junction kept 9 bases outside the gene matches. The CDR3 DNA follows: TGCGCCAGCAGCCAAGATTGGGGGGGAGGAGGGGAGACCCAGTACTTC. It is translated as CASSQDWGGGGETQYF.

CDR3 residues: CASSPRSGDTQYF. The CDR3 region has the DNA TGTGCCAGCAGCCCCAGGTCAGGGGATACGCAGTATTTT. V is TRBV7-8 and J is TRBJ2-3, with D perhaps matching TRBD1 (5 bases). CDR3 length: 13 amino acids. With 5 bases removed from V and 6 bases from J, the gap between germline ends came to 12 bases. In germline, CDR1 is SGHVS, CDR2 FQNEAQ.

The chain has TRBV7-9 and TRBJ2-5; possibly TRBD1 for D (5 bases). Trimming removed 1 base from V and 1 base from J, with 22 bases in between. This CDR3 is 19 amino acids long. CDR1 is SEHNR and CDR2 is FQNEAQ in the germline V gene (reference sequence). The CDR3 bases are TGTGCCAGCAGCTTAGGATGGTTGGGGCGGCAGGAACCCCAAGAGACCCAGTACTTC. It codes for CASSLGWLGRQEPQETQYF.

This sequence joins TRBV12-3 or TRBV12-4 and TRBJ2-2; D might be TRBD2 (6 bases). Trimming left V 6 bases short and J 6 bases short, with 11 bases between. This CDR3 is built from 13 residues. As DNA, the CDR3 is TGTGCCAGCAGGTTTGGAGGGCCCGGGGAGCTGTTTTTT. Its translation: CASRFGGPGELFF.